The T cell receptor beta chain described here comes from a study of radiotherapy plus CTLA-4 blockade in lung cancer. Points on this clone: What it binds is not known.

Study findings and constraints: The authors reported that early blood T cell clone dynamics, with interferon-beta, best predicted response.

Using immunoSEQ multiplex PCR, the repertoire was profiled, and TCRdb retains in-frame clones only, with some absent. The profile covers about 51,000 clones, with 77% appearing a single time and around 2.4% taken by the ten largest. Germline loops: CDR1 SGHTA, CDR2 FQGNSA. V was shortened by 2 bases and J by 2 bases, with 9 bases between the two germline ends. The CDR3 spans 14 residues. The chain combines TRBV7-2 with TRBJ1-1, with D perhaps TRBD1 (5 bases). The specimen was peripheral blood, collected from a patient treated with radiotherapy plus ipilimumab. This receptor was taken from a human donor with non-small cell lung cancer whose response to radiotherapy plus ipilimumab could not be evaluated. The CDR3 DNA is TGTGCCAGCAGCTTACAGGGTTCCAACACTGAAGCTTTCTTT. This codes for CASSLQGSNTEAFF. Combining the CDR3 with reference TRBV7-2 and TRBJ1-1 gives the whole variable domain GAGVSQSPSNKVTEKGKDVELRCDPISGHTALYWYRQSLGQGLEFLIYFQGNSAPDKSGLPSDRFSAERTGGSVSTLTIQRTQQEDSAVYLCASSLQGSNTEAFFGQGTRLTVV.